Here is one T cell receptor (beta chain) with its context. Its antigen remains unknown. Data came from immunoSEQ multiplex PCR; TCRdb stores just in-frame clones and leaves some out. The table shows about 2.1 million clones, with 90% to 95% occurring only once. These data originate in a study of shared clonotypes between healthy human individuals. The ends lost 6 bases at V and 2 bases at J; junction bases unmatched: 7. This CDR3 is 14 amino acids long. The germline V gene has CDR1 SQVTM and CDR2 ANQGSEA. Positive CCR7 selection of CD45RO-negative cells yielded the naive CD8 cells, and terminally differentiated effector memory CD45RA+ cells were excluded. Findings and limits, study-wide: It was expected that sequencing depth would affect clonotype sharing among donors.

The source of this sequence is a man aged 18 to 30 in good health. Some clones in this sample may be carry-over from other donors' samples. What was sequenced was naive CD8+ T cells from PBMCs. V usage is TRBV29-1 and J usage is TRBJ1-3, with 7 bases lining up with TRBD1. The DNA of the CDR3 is TGCAGCGTCCTAGGGGGCGAGACTGGAAACACCATATATTTT. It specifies CSVLGGETGNTIYF.